This is a list of T cell receptor beta chains from one sample in a study of blood T cell repertoires in COVID-19. Sequencing used immunoSEQ multiplex PCR; TCRdb keeps in-frame clones, though not all of them. The table shows 87,000 or so clones, with roughly 84% occurring only once. What was sequenced was peripheral blood. These receptors were taken from a woman of 80 years or more with acute or convalescent COVID-19. Both conserved end residues are part of each CDR3.

TRBV11-3	CASSSRLAGAQYF
TRBV7-9	CASRHTPGTGPWVTEAFF
TRBV7-2	CASSVRTGVALNYGYTF
TRBV27	CASSFWDGGDEQYF
TRBV12-3/TRBV12-4	CASSLGGLREQFF
TRBV2	CASGGLAGSTDTQYF
TRBV7-9	CASSLGDSYGYTF
TRBV30	CAWSDFHRTSSNVTQYF
TRBV29-1	CSAPDKFYGYTF
TRBV30	CAWRLAGGASYYEQYF
TRBV7-8	CASSLFIGELFF
TRBV6-1	CASSERGNYGYTF
TRBV7-9	CASSSQGVGQPQHF
TRBV3-1/TRBV3-2	CASSQGTGPYNEQFF
TRBV5-1	CASSLSGGDNEQFF
TRBV6-5	CASSSWTVNYGYTF
TRBV19	CASRPGTGGTGELFF
TRBV21-1	CASSSPAIYEQYF
TRBV7-6	CASSTGTGGNEQYF
TRBV7-2	CASSFSATSGGAGEQFF
TRBV30	CAWRPTRGYTF
TRBV6-1	CASSEWQQGGAEAFF
TRBV11-3	CASSPGPAYEQYF
TRBV7-3	CASSAGQGANSPLHF
TRBV6-2/TRBV6-3	CASSYTRGGAKNIQYF
TRBV2	CASRDPGGADTQYF
TRBV18	CASSPKQGNYEQYF
TRBV11-1	CASSPRVRGIADTQYF
TRBV28	CASRSLTGTNEKLFF
TRBV10-3	CAISDPRQGQQTEAFF
TRBV6-5	CASRRDFTNTEAFF
TRBV19	CASSKISRDTGELFF
TRBV11-2	CASSLREIRQGARNEQFF
TRBV5-8	CASSLRGYNSPLHF
TRBV7-9	CASRLTGYYEQYF
TRBV7-8	CASSILRSSYNSPLHF
TRBV11-2	CASSLDGLTGLDTEAFF
TRBV3-1/TRBV3-2	CASSQRHVEQYF
TRBV27	CASRLAGTGNEQFF
TRBV7-2	CASSQNQETQYF
TRBV25-1	CASSTPGPRAETQYF